The 30 T cell receptor beta chains below all came from one sample that was sequenced in a study of neurological immune-mediated disorders (dated by TCRdb to about 2019). Library preparation was by 5' RACE. TCRdb lists the instrument as Illumina HiSeq 2500. The public reads were reanalyzed by TCRdb: fastp trimming at Q25, MiXCR alignment, in-frame beta chains only. A single entry per CDR3 protein holds the most common genes and DNA from its merged rows. The sample profile shows under 35,000 distinct CDR3 sequences; roughly 13% of them were found once. The ten largest clones add up to roughly 5.6% of the sample. The label giving this sample's time point can be read as: technical triplicate 2. The specimen was CD4+ T cells from blood. The receptors originated from a female donor with HTLV-1-associated myelopathy (HAM/TSP).

This clonotype was recorded at least ten times. V gene TRBV6-6 combines with J gene TRBJ2-1; 7 nucleotides align to TRBD1. Germline V gene sequence: CDR1 MNHNY, CDR2 SVGAGI (reference sequence). This CDR3 has 14 amino acids. V trimming: 5 bases; J trimming: 9 bases; junction bases outside the gene matches: 10. CDR3 DNA: TGTGCCAGCAGTCCCCTAGACAGGGATAGTGAGCAGTTCTTC. This codes for CASSPLDRDSEQFF.

This clonotype was found many times. The rearrangement uses TRBV2 and TRBJ2-3, with TRBD2 matching 9 bases. The CDR3 totals 16 residues. V shed 4 bases and J 2 bases; nucleotides not matched to a gene: 7. Germline V gives CDR1 SNHLY, CDR2 FYNNEI. CDR3 sequence (DNA): TGTGCCAGCAGTGCGTCTAGCGGGATACACACAGATACGCAGTATTTT. This encodes CASSASSGIHTDTQYF.

This clonotype was seen ten or more times. The V call is TRBV28, the J call TRBJ2-7; D might be TRBD2 (5 bases). The germline CDR1 and CDR2 sequences are MDHEN and SYDVKM. Trimming took off 5 bases at V and 3 bases at J, with 14 bases between the two ends. This CDR3 spans 14 amino acids. CDR3 nucleotides: TGTGCCAGCAGTCGGGGAACGATAATCTACGAGCAGTACTTC. It encodes CASSRGTIIYEQYF.

By frequency in the sample, this clonotype is medium-sized (0.01 to 0.1%). The genes are TRBV6-5 and TRBJ2-2; D might be TRBD1 or TRBD2, each matching 5 bases. Per the germline V gene, CDR1 is MNHEY and CDR2 is SVGAGI. The V and J ends lost 5 bases and 13 bases respectively, with 20 bases between them. The CDR3 extends over 14 amino acids. The chain's CDR3 is CASSHRGFTPGLFF. The CDR3 DNA is TGTGCCAGCAGTCACCGGGGCTTTACACCGGGGCTGTTTTTT.

This clonotype was seen at least ten times. The chain links TRBV5-1 to TRBJ2-7, with D hard to call. The germline V gene has CDR1 SGHRS and CDR2 YFSETQ. V was pared by 0 bases and J by 0 bases, with 7 bases between. This CDR3 spans 14 amino acids. The CDR3 bases are TGCGCCAGCAGCTTGGGACACAGCTCCTACGAGCAGTACTTC. This gives the protein CASSLGHSSYEQYF.

V usage is TRBV24-1 and J usage is TRBJ2-1; 7 bases line up with TRBD2. With 10 bases clipped from V and 7 bases from J, the junction kept 0 bases outside the gene matches. This CDR3 has 10 residues. The V gene's germline CDR1 is KGHDR and CDR2 SFDVKD. The CDR3 here is CATGGNEQFF. CDR3 nucleotides: TGTGCCACGGGAGGGAATGAGCAGTTCTTC.

This clonotype has a count of ten or more. The chain carries TRBV5-1 and TRBJ1-1, with D unresolved. From germline, CDR1 is SGHRS and CDR2 YFSETQ. V lost 0 bases and J 1 base, leaving 10 bases between the germline ends. This CDR3 comprises 15 residues. CDR3 coding DNA: TGCGCCAGCAGCTTGGGTAACCGGGCGAACACTGAAGCTTTCTTT. It encodes CASSLGNRANTEAFF.

This clonotype was seen repeatedly, ten times or more. The rearrangement links TRBV29-1 to TRBJ2-3; 11 nucleotides align to TRBD2. This CDR3 region has 14 residues. CDR1 and CDR2 from the germline V gene are SQVTM and ANQGSEA. Germline trimming cut 4 bases from V and 5 bases from J; bases unmatched to any gene: 5. The CDR3 sequence is CSVAVAGGRDTQYF. As DNA, the CDR3 is TGCAGCGTTGCCGTAGCGGGAGGGCGAGATACGCAGTATTTT.

Ten or more counts support this clonotype. The chain uses TRBV3-1 and TRBJ2-6; D not resolved. The CDR3 is 17 amino acids. V was shortened by 0 bases and J by 2 bases, with 11 bases between the two germline ends. Germline V gene lookup returns CDR1 LGHDT and CDR2 YNNKEL (reference sequence). The CDR3 loop is CASSQDSGSAGANVLTF. The CDR3 nucleotides read TGTGCCAGCAGCCAAGATTCGGGTTCTGCTGGGGCCAACGTCCTGACTTTC.

This clonotype was found many times. The rearrangement links TRBV7-9 to TRBJ1-2; D is possibly TRBD1 (6 bases). The germline gives CDR1 SEHNR, CDR2 FQNEAQ (reference sequence). CDR3 length: 15 residues. The V end lost 5 bases, the J end lost 2 bases, and 15 bases lay between the germline ends. The CDR3 here is CASSPEVQGNYGYTF. The CDR3 region has the DNA TGTGCCAGCAGCCCTGAAGTCCAGGGGAACTATGGCTACACCTTC.

This clonotype was seen ten or more times. The chain is built from TRBV20-1 and TRBJ2-1, with TRBD2 identical over 13 bases. The CDR3 runs 16 residues. Germline CDR1 DFQATT, CDR2 SNEGSKA (reference sequence). The ends lost 3 bases at V and 9 bases at J; junction bases unmatched: 11. For the CDR3, the DNA is TGCAGTGCTAGCCCTCCCGCGACTAGCGGGAGGTTTGAGCAGTTCTTC. Amino acid sequence: CSASPPATSGRFEQFF.

This clonotype was seen at least ten times. The V call is TRBV12-3 or TRBV12-4, the J call TRBJ2-6; D uncertain. V was cut by 3 bases and J by 0 bases, with 12 bases left in between. The CDR3 extends over 17 amino acids. The CDR3 spells CASSLVRRSSGANVLTF. CDR3 DNA: TGTGCCAGCAGTTTGGTCCGAAGGAGCTCTGGGGCCAACGTCCTGACTTTC.

By sample fraction, this clonotype is medium-sized. This chain joins TRBV7-2 and TRBJ2-1; no reliable D call. Trimming removed 6 bases at V and 3 bases at J, with 3 bases between. Germline lookup yields CDR1 SGHTA and CDR2 FQGNSA. The CDR3 spans 11 residues. CDR3 residues: CASRYYNEQFF. CDR3 bases: TGTGCCAGCAGATACTACAATGAGCAGTTCTTC. Using reference TRBV7-2 and TRBJ2-1 for the parts outside the CDR3, the full variable domain is GAGVSQSPSNKVTEKGKDVELRCDPISGHTALYWYRQSLGQGLEFLIYFQGNSAPDKSGLPSDRFSAERTGGSVSTLTIQRTQQEDSAVYLCASRYYNEQFFGPGTRLTVL.

This clonotype occurred many times. The chain has TRBV3-1 and TRBJ2-1; D remains unclear. Deletions cut 1 base from V and 12 bases from J, with 19 bases between. CDR3 length: 15 amino acids. Germline CDR1 LGHDT, CDR2 YNNKEL (reference sequence). The chain's CDR3 is CASSQGSVPLGGQFF. CDR3 DNA sequence: TGTGCCAGCAGCCAAGGATCGGTGCCCTTAGGCGGGCAGTTCTTC.

This clonotype has at least ten counts. The gene calls are TRBV4-3 and TRBJ2-7; D is perhaps TRBD1 (6 bases). The CDR3 is made up of 15 amino acids. Trimming shortened V by 2 bases and J by 1 base, and 12 bases separated the two germline ends. Per germline, CDR1 LGHNA and CDR2 YSLEER. The CDR3 DNA sequence: TGCGCCAGCAGCCAACAACCCGGACAGTCCTACGAGCAGTACTTC. As protein: CASSQQPGQSYEQYF.

At least ten counts were recorded for this clonotype. The gene calls are TRBV20-1 and TRBJ2-2; D unclear. The CDR3 runs to 12 residues. The germline V gene has CDR1 DFQATT and CDR2 SNEGSKA (reference sequence). With 6 bases removed from V and 5 bases from J, the gap between germline ends came to 10 bases. The CDR3 nucleotides are TGCAGTGCGGTAACTGGGACCGGGGAGCTGTTTTTT. It encodes CSAVTGTGELFF.

There are many counts of this clonotype. This chain links TRBV7-8 with TRBJ2-7, with D perhaps TRBD2 (5 bases). Germline V CDR1 and CDR2: SGHVS, FQNEAQ. Trimming pared 1 base from V and 3 bases from J, leaving 7 bases between. The CDR3 loop spans 13 amino acids. The CDR3 loop reads CASSLGRGYEQYF. CDR3 in DNA: TGTGCCAGCAGCTTAGGACGGGGCTACGAGCAGTACTTC.

This clonotype was detected ten times or more. This sequence joins TRBV5-1 and TRBJ2-7; D is ambiguous. The V gene's germline CDR1 is SGHRS and CDR2 YFSETQ. The CDR3 covers 13 residues. V was clipped by 3 bases and J by 2 bases, with 9 bases between them. CDR3 sequence: CASSSDTTYEQYF. CDR3 nucleotides: TGCGCCAGCAGCTCAGACACTACCTACGAGCAGTACTTC.

There are many counts of this clonotype. V and J are TRBV6-5 and TRBJ1-1; tentative D call: TRBD1 (5 bases). Germline CDR1 MNHEY, CDR2 SVGAGI. The CDR3 covers 13 residues. Trimming stripped 4 bases from V and 3 bases from J, with 9 bases between. CDR3 nucleotide sequence: TGTGCCAGCAGTTCGACAGTCGACACTGAAGCTTTCTTT. Protein product: CASSSTVDTEAFF.

This clonotype was counted at least ten times. This chain links TRBV7-9 with TRBJ2-1; D is unclear. Trimming pared 2 bases from V and 7 bases from J, leaving 15 bases between. The CDR3 has 15 amino acids. The germline V gene encodes CDR1 SEHNR and CDR2 FQNEAQ (reference sequence). The CDR3 DNA follows: TGTGCCAGCAGCTTAAGAACTGACCTCTGGAATGAGCAGTTCTTC. Protein product: CASSLRTDLWNEQFF.

This clonotype was seen at least ten times. This sequence joins TRBV14 and TRBJ2-1, with 8 bases matching TRBD1. In germline, CDR1 is SGHDN, CDR2 FVKESK. The CDR3 spans 15 residues. J lost 2 bases, V lost 0 bases, and 0 bases had no gene match. The CDR3 reads CASSQEQGAYNEQFF. For the CDR3, the DNA is TGTGCCAGCAGCCAAGAACAGGGGGCCTACAATGAGCAGTTCTTC.

Many counts were recorded for this clonotype. The chain is built from TRBV7-9 and TRBJ2-1; 7 bases fit TRBD2. The ends lost 1 base at V and 5 bases at J; junction bases unmatched: 8. CDR1 SEHNR and CDR2 FQNEAQ come from the germline V gene (reference sequence). This CDR3 region has 16 residues. In nucleotides, the CDR3 is TGTGCCAGCAGCTTAGGTCAAGCGGGATCCAACAATGAGCAGTTCTTC. Translating gives CASSLGQAGSNNEQFF.

This clonotype has a count of ten or more. The V gene is TRBV6-1, the J gene TRBJ1-4, with TRBD1 matching 10 bases. J gave up 7 bases and V 8 bases, and 4 bases lay outside the gene matches. Germline loops: CDR1 MNHNS, CDR2 SASEGT. This CDR3 contains 13 residues. The CDR3 nucleotides are TGTGCCAGCGAGGGACAGGGGAGTGAAAAACTGTTTTTT. It is translated as CASEGQGSEKLFF.

This clonotype is deemed medium-sized. The chain employs TRBV7-2 and TRBJ2-1; D is uncertain. CDR3 length: 13 residues. V was cut by 1 base and J by 5 bases, with 6 bases left in between. The germline CDR1 and CDR2 sequences are SGHTA and FQGNSA. The CDR3 loop reads CASSLGSNNEQFF. The CDR3 nucleotides are TGTGCCAGCAGCTTAGGATCCAACAATGAGCAGTTCTTC. Full variable domain (outside the CDR3, taken from reference TRBV7-2 and TRBJ2-1): GAGVSQSPSNKVTEKGKDVELRCDPISGHTALYWYRQSLGQGLEFLIYFQGNSAPDKSGLPSDRFSAERTGGSVSTLTIQRTQQEDSAVYLCASSLGSNNEQFFGPGTRLTVL.

This clonotype was counted ten times or more. This chain joins TRBV5-1 and TRBJ2-3; D ambiguous. V lost 0 bases, J lost 6 bases, and 8 bases lay in between. Germline V gene lookup returns CDR1 SGHRS and CDR2 YFSETQ. This CDR3 contains 13 residues. The CDR3 DNA reads as TGCGCCAGCAGCTTGGACCAAGGGGATACGCAGTATTTT. Protein sequence: CASSLDQGDTQYF.

In regard to this clonotype: Just one base apart from a much larger clone, this may be a read error. The chain links TRBV6-4 to TRBJ2-4; 7 nucleotides align to TRBD2. V gave up 7 bases and J gave up 9 bases; unmatched junction bases: 12. The germline gives CDR1 MRHNA, CDR2 SNTAGT. The CDR3 loop spans 14 amino acids. The CDR3 reads CASTSREGPFIQYF. CDR3 bases: TGTGCCAGCACGTCGAGGGAGGGCCCTTTCATTCAGTACTTC.

The sample holds many counts of this clonotype. The rearrangement links TRBV6-1 to TRBJ2-5; no definite D call. Deletions cut 1 base from V and 9 bases from J, with 12 bases between. CDR3 length: 13 residues. Germline V lookup: CDR1 MNHNS, CDR2 SASEGT. The CDR3 is CASSEGVFRAQYF. DNA for the CDR3: TGTGCCAGCAGTGAAGGGGTATTCCGGGCCCAGTACTTC.

This clonotype was counted at least ten times. Here the CDR3 DNA reads TGTGCCAGCAGCGTCCCCGGGACAGAGGCCACCTACGAGCAGTACTTC. Amino acids: CASSVPGTEATYEQYF. V usage is TRBV7-9 and J usage is TRBJ2-7; 7 bases are a match to TRBD1. Germline CDR1 and CDR2: SEHNR and FQNEAQ (reference sequence). J was trimmed by 2 bases and V by 5 bases; bases with no gene match: 12. The length of the CDR3 is 16 residues.

This clonotype was counted ten times or more. The gene calls are TRBV19 and TRBJ2-5, with TRBD2 identical over 9 bases. CDR1 and CDR2 from the germline V gene are LNHDA and SQIVND (reference sequence). The V and J ends lost 6 bases and 5 bases, in that order; junction bases with no gene match: 7. This CDR3 has 14 residues. The CDR3 sequence is CASSSGLAAETQYF. The CDR3 DNA reads as TGTGCCAGTAGCTCGGGACTAGCTGCGGAGACCCAGTACTTC.

This clonotype was observed at least ten times. The rearrangement uses TRBV20-1 and TRBJ2-5; 12 bases fit TRBD2. CDR3 length equals 15 residues. The germline V gene has CDR1 DFQATT and CDR2 SNEGSKA (reference sequence). Unmatched junction bases numbered 7, after V lost 6 bases and J lost 2 bases. Written as DNA, the CDR3 is TGCAGTGCGACCGGGACTAGCGGGTTTCAAGAGACCCAGTACTTC. Its translation is CSATGTSGFQETQYF.